This T cell receptor (beta chain) was observed in a study of long-term antiretroviral therapy in people with HIV. About the research overall: Some samples came about a decade before the 2015 immediate-ART recommendation, and these were the earliest. Study-wide findings and caveats: Transplant-donor-level diversity was not reached after ART, though diversity increased. Whereas controls had wider CDR3 length ranges, HIV repertoires had narrower ones. Within the repertoire, clones expanded before ART were dominant at all time points.

Version v3.0 of the immunoSEQ assay was performed at survey level. The data were produced by immunoSEQ multiplex PCR, yet TCRdb's version contains in-frame clones alone and is incomplete. Here the sample spans some 40,000 clones, 80% to 85% being singletons. Trimming took off 0 bases at V and 4 bases at J, with 17 bases between the two ends. Looked up from germline, CDR1 is MGHRA and CDR2 is YSYEKL. CDR3 length: 17 amino acids. About this clone: As yet, its antigen is unknown.

This chain uses TRBV4-1 with TRBJ2-3; D is tentatively TRBD1 or TRBD2 (5 bases each). The TCR sequence derives from a young man with HIV. The source was unsorted PBMCs, collected 1.5 years after starting antiretroviral therapy. CDR3 coding DNA: TGCGCCAGCAGCCAAGATCGGGGCTCCACCGTGTCAGATACGCAGTATTTT. Protein product: CASSQDRGSTVSDTQYF.